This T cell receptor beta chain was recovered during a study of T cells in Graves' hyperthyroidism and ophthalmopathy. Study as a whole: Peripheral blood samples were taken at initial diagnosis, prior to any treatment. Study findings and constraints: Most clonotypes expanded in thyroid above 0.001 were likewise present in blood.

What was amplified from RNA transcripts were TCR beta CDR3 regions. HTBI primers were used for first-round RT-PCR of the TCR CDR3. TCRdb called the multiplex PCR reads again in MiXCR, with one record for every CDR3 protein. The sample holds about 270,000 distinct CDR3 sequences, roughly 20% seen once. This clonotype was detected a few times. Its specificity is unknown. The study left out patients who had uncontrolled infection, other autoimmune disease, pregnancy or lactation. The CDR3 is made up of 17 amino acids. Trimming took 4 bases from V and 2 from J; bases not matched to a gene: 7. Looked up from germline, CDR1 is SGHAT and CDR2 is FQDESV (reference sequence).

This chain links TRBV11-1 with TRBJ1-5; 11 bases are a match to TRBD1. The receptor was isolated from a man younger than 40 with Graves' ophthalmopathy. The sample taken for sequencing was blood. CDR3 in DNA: TGTGCCAGCAGCTCCTGGACAGGGGGCTTCGGCAATCAGCCCCAGCATTTT. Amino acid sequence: CASSSWTGGFGNQPQHF.